This T cell receptor (beta chain) was identified during a study of shared clonotypes between healthy human individuals. Study as a whole: Each donor's CD8 memory used one plate, CD8 naive two, each CD4 subset three.

Assay: immunoSEQ multiplex PCR; the TCRdb copy retains only in-frame clones and omits some. The sample has fewer than 700,000 clones, approximately 96% seen once. V lost 2 bases and J 4 bases, leaving 9 bases between the germline ends. Germline CDR1 and CDR2: MNHEY and SMNVEV (reference sequence). The CDR3 loop spans 14 amino acids. The naive CD8 population came from CD45RO-negative cells selected for CCR7, without terminally differentiated effector memory CD45RA+ cells. The donors, all of them Caucasian adults, lived in Nashville, Tennessee. This sequence originates from a young woman in good health. J is TRBJ1-5 and V is TRBV27; possible D gene TRBD1, 5 bases. Specimen: naive CD8+ T cells sorted from blood. The CDR3: CASSLGQTNQPQHF. CDR3 nucleotide sequence: TGTGCCAGCAGTTTAGGACAAACGAATCAGCCCCAGCATTTT.